What follows are 18 T cell receptor beta chains derived from one specimen sequenced in a study of response to subunit inactivated influenza vaccine. TCRdb recomputed calls from the RT-PCR reads with MiXCR, one row per CDR3 protein. The sample consists of hundreds of thousands of distinct CDR3 sequences, 14% of them appearing once. This specimen consisted of PBMCs from blood, obtained 14 days before vaccination. These TCRs come from a man aged 50 to 59 who received an inactivated influenza vaccine.

This clonotype was detected once. The chain uses TRBV20-1 and TRBJ2-3, with D possibly TRBD1 on 5 matching bases. CDR1 and CDR2 from the germline V gene are DFQATT and SNEGSKA (reference sequence). The CDR3 contains 14 residues. The ends were cut back, 7 bases at V and 0 bases at J, with 14 bases in the middle. Here the CDR3 reads CSVLRGTSTDTQYF. CDR3 DNA: TGCAGTGTTCTTAGGGGTACTAGCACAGATACGCAGTATTTT.

This chain links TRBV12-3 or TRBV12-4 with TRBJ2-5; D gene uncertain. The CDR3 has 15 amino acids. Trimming pared 3 bases from V and 4 bases from J, leaving 15 bases between. DNA of the CDR3: TGTGCCAGCAGTTTCGTTGGCCAAGTGCGAGAGACCCAGTACTTC. Protein product: CASSFVGQVRETQYF.

The chain employs TRBV5-6 and TRBJ2-3; no reliable D call. V gave up 2 bases and J gave up 6 bases, with 13 bases separating them. Germline CDR1 and CDR2: SGHDT and YYEEEE. The CDR3 is 14 residues long. CDR3: CASSFAHGGDTQYF. CDR3 bases: TGTGCCAGCAGCTTCGCGCACGGTGGGGATACGCAGTATTTT.

This clonotype occurred many times. This chain uses TRBV6-1 with TRBJ1-1; 7 positions match TRBD1. CDR1 and CDR2 from the germline V gene are MNHNS and SASEGT. The CDR3 extends over 14 amino acids. The junction had 1 base not matched to a gene; V was cut back by 3 bases and J by 0 bases. CDR3 DNA: TGTGCCAGCAGTGACGGGACAGTGAACACTGAAGCTTTCTTT. It codes for CASSDGTVNTEAFF.

The chain couples TRBV5-1 to TRBJ2-1; D gene unclear. Germline V gives CDR1 SGHRS, CDR2 YFSETQ. The ends were cut back, 6 bases at V and 0 bases at J, with 10 bases in the middle. CDR3 length: 14 amino acids. As DNA, the CDR3 is TGCGCCAGCACCCCCTCTAACTCCTACAATGAGCAGTTCTTC. It specifies CASTPSNSYNEQFF.

This chain links TRBV13 with TRBJ2-7, with D unresolved. V lost 10 bases and J lost 3, with 22 bases in between. Germline V CDR1 and CDR2: PRHDT, FYEKMQ (reference sequence). The CDR3 contains 15 residues. The DNA for the CDR3 is TGTGCCATGGGCCCCGGGCTCCTCTGCTACTACGAGCAGTACTTC. Its protein is CAMGPGLLCYYEQYF.

This clonotype was detected a few times. Here the CDR3 DNA reads TGTGCCACCAGTGAGAATGGACAGGGGGCAGTTGATACGCAGTATTTT. Its translation: CATSENGQGAVDTQYF. The rearrangement joins TRBV24-1 to TRBJ2-3; TRBD1 matches 11 bases. The CDR3 runs 16 residues. V dropped 4 bases and J dropped 6; count of bases not matched to a gene: 8. Germline V lookup: CDR1 KGHDR, CDR2 SFDVKD.

Regarding this clonotype: One end of the junction varies from germline; a read error may be responsible. The V gene is TRBV4-3, the J gene TRBJ2-2; 7 nucleotides line up with TRBD2. Germline CDR1 LGHNA, CDR2 YSLEER. The CDR3 loop spans 16 amino acids. CDR3 sequence (DNA): TGCGCCAGCAGCCAAGATGCGGGAGTACATACCGGGGAGCTGTCTTTT. Its translation is CASSQDAGVHTGELSF.

The chain is built from TRBV29-1 and TRBJ2-5; 13 positions agree with TRBD2. The CDR3 is 14 residues long. In germline, CDR1 is SQVTM, CDR2 ANQGSEA. The junction had 8 bases not matched to a gene; V was cut back by 6 bases and J by 7 bases. Written as DNA, the CDR3 is TGCAGCGTACGACTAGCGGGGGGATTAGGGACCCAGTACTTC. It yields the protein CSVRLAGGLGTQYF.

The chain has TRBV28 and TRBJ2-3; D assignment may be TRBD1 or TRBD2 (6 bases each). Germline lookup yields CDR1 MDHEN and CDR2 SYDVKM. The length of the CDR3 is 14 residues. V was pared by 3 bases and J by 3 bases, with 10 bases between. The CDR3 DNA reads TGTGCCAGCAGTTTGGGGGGCGAGACAGATACGCAGTATTTT. It translates to CASSLGGETDTQYF.

This sequence joins TRBV11-1 and TRBJ2-1; 11 nucleotides match TRBD2. Trimming took 3 bases from V and 8 from J; bases not matched to a gene: 21. CDR3 size: 20 residues. CDR1 is SGHAT, CDR2 FQDESV, per germline (reference sequence). The DNA of the CDR3 is TGTGCCAGCAGCTTCCAACGGCCACCACTAGCGGGAGCCCCCGGGTATGAGCAGTTCTTC. Translating it yields CASSFQRPPLAGAPGYEQFF.

This clonotype was observed many times. The gene calls are TRBV12-3 or TRBV12-4 and TRBJ2-2, with 7 bases aligning to TRBD2. The CDR3 spans 15 residues. Trimming at V came to 7 bases and at J to 4 bases, leaving 9 bases not matched to a gene. CDR3 amino acids: CASTQTSAPTGELFF. CDR3 sequence (DNA): TGTGCCAGCACCCAAACTAGCGCCCCCACCGGGGAGCTGTTTTTT.

The CDR3 DNA reads TGCGCCAGCAGCTCTTCGGCGGGAGGCCGGATTAGCACAGATACGCAGTATTTT. This codes for CASSSSAGGRISTDTQYF. This chain connects TRBV5-1 to TRBJ2-3; 8 positions match TRBD2. CDR3 length equals 18 residues. In germline, CDR1 is SGHRS, CDR2 YFSETQ. Trimming at V came to 3 bases and at J to 0 bases, leaving 12 bases not matched to a gene.

This clonotype occurred many times. The rearrangement joins TRBV7-2 to TRBJ2-7; TRBD2 might be the D (6 bases). This CDR3 has 12 residues. V was cut by 5 bases and J by 3 bases, with 8 bases left in between. Germline V gene sequence: CDR1 SGHTA, CDR2 FQGNSA. The CDR3 is CASSAGLYEQYF. CDR3 nucleotide sequence: TGTGCCAGCAGCGCGGGGCTCTACGAGCAGTACTTC.

This clonotype was detected only a few times. This chain uses TRBV4-1 with TRBJ2-2; D not certain. Trimming removed 4 bases from V and 1 base from J, with 10 bases in between. The CDR3 consists of 15 residues. Germline V lookup: CDR1 MGHRA, CDR2 YSYEKL. CDR3 amino acids: CASSRRAVNTGELFF. The CDR3 nucleotides are TGCGCCAGCAGCCGCCGCGCGGTGAACACCGGGGAGCTGTTTTTT.

The chain carries TRBV5-1 and TRBJ2-5; 7 nucleotides line up with TRBD1. CDR3 length: 16 residues. Germline CDR1 is SGHRS and CDR2 is YFSETQ. V gave up 3 bases and J gave up 1 base; unmatched junction bases: 9. For the CDR3, the DNA is TGCGCCAGCAGCTACACAACAGGGGTCGGCCAAGAGACCCAGTACTTC. Translated, it gives CASSYTTGVGQETQYF.

The table lists this clonotype with a few counts. The chain combines TRBV28 with TRBJ2-3; 7 bases are a match to TRBD2. The CDR3 runs to 14 residues. Unmatched junction bases numbered 6, after V lost 7 bases and J lost 2 bases. Per the germline V gene, CDR1 is MDHEN and CDR2 is SYDVKM. CDR3 bases: TGTGCCAGCATTGCGGGGGTTTTCACAGATACGCAGTATTTT. Protein sequence: CASIAGVFTDTQYF.

This clonotype was counted a few times. This chain uses TRBV4-3 with TRBJ1-1; TRBD1 matches at 9 bases. The CDR3 runs to 19 residues. Germline CDR1 and CDR2: LGHNA and YSLEER. The junction had 11 bases not matched to a gene; V was cut back by 0 bases and J by 0 bases. The CDR3 sequence is CASSQDPPGQGPMNTEAFF. In DNA form, the CDR3 reads TGCGCCAGCAGCCAAGACCCCCCAGGACAGGGGCCAATGAACACTGAAGCTTTCTTT.